This TCR beta chain was sequenced in a study of blood T cell repertoires in COVID-19. Overall study context: Specimens from acute and convalescent COVID-19 originated in the United States, Italy and Spain. PBMCs, B-cell-depleted T cells, or T cells provided the cDNA or gDNA that made up the material.

CDR1 and CDR2 (germline): GTSNPN, SVGIG (reference sequence). The CDR3 runs 13 residues. V lost 2 bases, J lost 8 bases, and 12 bases lay in between. Authors' methods: How many nucleated cells were present was estimated from reference gene primer amplification. Some clones are missing from TCRdb's copy, which holds only in-frame ones; the method was immunoSEQ multiplex PCR. The V and J calls and the clone size are those of that table, but D and trimming were determined from the DNA. The table lists roughly 140,000 clones, approximately 80% of them singletons. The specimen was peripheral blood. This chain connects TRBV30 to TRBJ1-4, with D perhaps TRBD1 (5 bases). The origin of this receptor is a woman in her 50s in a cohort sampled during active or convalescent COVID-19. The CDR3 nucleotides read TGTGCCTGGAGTCAGGGCTGGTCCGAAAAACTGTTTTTT. Protein sequence: CAWSQGWSEKLFF.